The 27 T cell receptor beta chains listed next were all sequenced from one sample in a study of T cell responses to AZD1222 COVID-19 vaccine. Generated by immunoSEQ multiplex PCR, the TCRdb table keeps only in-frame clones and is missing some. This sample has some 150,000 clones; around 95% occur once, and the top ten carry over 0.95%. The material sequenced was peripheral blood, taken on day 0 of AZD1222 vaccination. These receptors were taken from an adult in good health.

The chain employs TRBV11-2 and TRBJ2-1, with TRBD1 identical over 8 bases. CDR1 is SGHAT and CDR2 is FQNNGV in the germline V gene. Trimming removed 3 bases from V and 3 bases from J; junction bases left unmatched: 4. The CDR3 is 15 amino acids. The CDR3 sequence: CASSFDRGSYNEQFF. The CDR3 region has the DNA TGTGCCAGCAGCTTTGACAGGGGTAGCTACAATGAGCAGTTCTTC.

CDR3 bases: TGTGCCAGCAGCTTAGTCGGCAGGGGGAGCTATGGCTACACCTTC. Encoded protein: CASSLVGRGSYGYTF. This sequence joins TRBV7-2 and TRBJ1-2, with 7 bases identical to TRBD1. Losses at the gene ends were 1 base for V and 4 bases for J; bases not matched to a gene: 6. Germline values: CDR1 SGHTA, CDR2 FQGNSA. This CDR3 region has 15 residues.

Here the CDR3 reads CAISVGTSGGNSRYNEQFF. The CDR3 nucleotides are TGTGCCATCAGTGTGGGAACTAGCGGGGGGAATTCGAGATACAATGAGCAGTTCTTC. This chain connects TRBV10-3 to TRBJ2-1, with 12 bases that match TRBD2. Germline CDR1 reads ENHRY; CDR2 reads SYGVKD. The CDR3 sequence is 19 residues long. V shed 4 bases and J 4 bases; nucleotides not matched to a gene: 14.

CDR3 in amino acids: CASSAFQSGTQYF. DNA of the CDR3: TGTGCCAGCAGCGCGTTCCAGTCGGGGACCCAGTACTTC. This rearrangement joins TRBV7-6 to TRBJ2-5; D unclear. The CDR3 length is 13 residues. Germline V lookup: CDR1 SGHVS, CDR2 FNYEAQ. Between the trimmed V and J ends, which lost 5 bases and 7 bases, there was a span of 14 bases.

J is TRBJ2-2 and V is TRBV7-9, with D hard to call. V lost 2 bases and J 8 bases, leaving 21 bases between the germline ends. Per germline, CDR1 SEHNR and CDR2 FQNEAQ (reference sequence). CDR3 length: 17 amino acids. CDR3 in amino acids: CASSLSSDPSFTGELFF. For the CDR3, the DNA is TGTGCCAGCAGCTTATCCTCCGACCCAAGTTTCACAGGGGAGCTGTTTTTT.

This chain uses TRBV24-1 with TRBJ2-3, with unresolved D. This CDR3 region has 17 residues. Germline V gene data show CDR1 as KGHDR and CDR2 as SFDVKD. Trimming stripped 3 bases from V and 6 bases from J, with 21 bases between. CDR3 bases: TGTGCCACCAGTGATCCTCGACTCTCCGTGTCTTCGGATACGCAGTATTTT. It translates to CATSDPRLSVSSDTQYF.

This CDR3 is CASRAYDRVDTEAFF. The CDR3 region has the DNA TGTGCCAGCAGGGCTTACGACAGGGTGGACACTGAAGCTTTCTTT. The chain uses TRBV28 and TRBJ1-1; TRBD1 matches 7 bases. The germline gives CDR1 MDHEN, CDR2 SYDVKM. The J segment lost 3 bases and the V segment lost 6 bases, leaving 10 bases of the junction unmatched. The CDR3 loop spans 15 amino acids. The variable domain in full, completed from reference TRBV28 and TRBJ1-1, reads DVKVTQSSRYLVKRTGEKVFLECVQDMDHENMFWYRQDPGLGLRLIYFSYDVKMKEKGDIPEGYSVSREKKERFSLILESASTNQTSMYLCASRAYDRVDTEAFFGQGTRLTVV.

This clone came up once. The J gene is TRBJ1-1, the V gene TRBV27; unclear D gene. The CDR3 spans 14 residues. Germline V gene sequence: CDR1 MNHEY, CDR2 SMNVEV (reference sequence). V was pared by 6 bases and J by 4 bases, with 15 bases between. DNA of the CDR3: TGTGCCAGCAGCCCCCGTGTCCGGGGCACTGAAGCTTTCTTT. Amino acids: CASSPRVRGTEAFF.

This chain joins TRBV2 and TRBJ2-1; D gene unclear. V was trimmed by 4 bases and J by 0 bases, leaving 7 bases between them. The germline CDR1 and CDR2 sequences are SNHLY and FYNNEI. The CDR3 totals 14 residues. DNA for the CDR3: TGTGCCAGCAGTGGCACTATCTCCTACAATGAGCAGTTCTTC. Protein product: CASSGTISYNEQFF.

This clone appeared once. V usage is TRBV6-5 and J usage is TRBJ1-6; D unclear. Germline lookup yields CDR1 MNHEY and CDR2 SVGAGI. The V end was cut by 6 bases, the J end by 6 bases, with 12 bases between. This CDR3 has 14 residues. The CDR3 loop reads CASSVLTSNSPLHF. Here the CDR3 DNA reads TGTGCCAGCAGCGTCCTCACTAGTAATTCACCCCTCCACTTT.

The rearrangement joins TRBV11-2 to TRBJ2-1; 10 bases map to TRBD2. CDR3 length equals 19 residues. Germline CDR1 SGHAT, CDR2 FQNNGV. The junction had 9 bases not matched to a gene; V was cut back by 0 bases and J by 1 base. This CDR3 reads CASSLDHSSGGSSYNEQFF. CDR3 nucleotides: TGTGCCAGCAGCTTAGATCACAGTAGCGGGGGGTCTTCCTACAATGAGCAGTTCTTC.

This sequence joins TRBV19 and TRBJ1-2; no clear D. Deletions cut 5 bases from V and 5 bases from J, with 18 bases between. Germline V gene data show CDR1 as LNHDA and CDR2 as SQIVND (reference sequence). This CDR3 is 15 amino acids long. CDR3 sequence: CASSRGQPGNYGYTF. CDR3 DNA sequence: TGTGCCAGTAGTCGGGGTCAGCCCGGAAATTATGGCTACACCTTC.

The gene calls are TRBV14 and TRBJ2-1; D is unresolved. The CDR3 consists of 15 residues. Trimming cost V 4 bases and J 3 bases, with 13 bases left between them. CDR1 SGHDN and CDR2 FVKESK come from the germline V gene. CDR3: CASSLRRAIYNEQFF. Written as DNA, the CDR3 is TGTGCCAGCAGCCTTAGAAGGGCTATCTACAATGAGCAGTTCTTC.

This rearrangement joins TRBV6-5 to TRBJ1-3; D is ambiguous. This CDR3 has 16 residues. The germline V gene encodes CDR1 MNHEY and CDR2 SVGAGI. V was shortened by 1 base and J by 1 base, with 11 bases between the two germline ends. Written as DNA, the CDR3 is TGTGCCAGCAGTTACTACCCAGTCTTATCTGGAAACACCATATATTTT. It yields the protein CASSYYPVLSGNTIYF.

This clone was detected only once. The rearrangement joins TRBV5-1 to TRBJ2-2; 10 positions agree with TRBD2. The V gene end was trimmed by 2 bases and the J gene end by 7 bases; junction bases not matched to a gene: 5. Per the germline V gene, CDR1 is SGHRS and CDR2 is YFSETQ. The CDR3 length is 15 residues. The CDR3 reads CASSFLAGEGGELFF. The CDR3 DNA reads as TGCGCCAGCAGCTTCCTAGCGGGAGAGGGCGGGGAGCTGTTTTTT.

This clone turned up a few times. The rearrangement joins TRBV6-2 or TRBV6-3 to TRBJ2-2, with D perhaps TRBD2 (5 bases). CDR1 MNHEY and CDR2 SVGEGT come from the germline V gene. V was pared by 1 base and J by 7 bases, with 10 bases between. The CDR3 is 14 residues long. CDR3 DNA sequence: TGTGCCAGCAGTTACTGGCTAGAGGGCGGGGAGCTGTTTTTT. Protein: CASSYWLEGGELFF.

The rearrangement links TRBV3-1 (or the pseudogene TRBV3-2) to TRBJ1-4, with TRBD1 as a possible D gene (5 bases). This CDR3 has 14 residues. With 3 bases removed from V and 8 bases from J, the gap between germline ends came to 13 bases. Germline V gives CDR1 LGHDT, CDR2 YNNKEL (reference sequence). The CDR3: CASSQGTGGEKLFF. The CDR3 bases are TGTGCCAGCAGCCAGGGCACCGGGGGGGAAAAACTGTTTTTT.

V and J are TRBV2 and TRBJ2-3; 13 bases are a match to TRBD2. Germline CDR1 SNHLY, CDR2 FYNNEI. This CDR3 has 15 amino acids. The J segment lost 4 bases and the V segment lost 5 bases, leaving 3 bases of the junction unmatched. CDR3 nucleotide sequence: TGTGCCAGCAGTACTAGCGGGGGGGCCCCAGATACGCAGTATTTT. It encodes CASSTSGGAPDTQYF.

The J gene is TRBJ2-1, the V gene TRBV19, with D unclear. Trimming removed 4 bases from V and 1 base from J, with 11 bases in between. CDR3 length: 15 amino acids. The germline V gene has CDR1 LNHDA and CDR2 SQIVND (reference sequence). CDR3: CASSTGVVSYNEQFF. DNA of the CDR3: TGTGCCAGTAGTACCGGAGTTGTATCCTACAATGAGCAGTTCTTC.

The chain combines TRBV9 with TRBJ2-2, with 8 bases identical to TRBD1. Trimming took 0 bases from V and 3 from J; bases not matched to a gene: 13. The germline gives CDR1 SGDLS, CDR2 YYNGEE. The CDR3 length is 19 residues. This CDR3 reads CASSVGTGGGLEYTGELFF. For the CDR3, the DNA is TGTGCCAGCAGCGTAGGCACAGGGGGTGGGTTGGAGTACACCGGGGAGCTGTTTTTT.

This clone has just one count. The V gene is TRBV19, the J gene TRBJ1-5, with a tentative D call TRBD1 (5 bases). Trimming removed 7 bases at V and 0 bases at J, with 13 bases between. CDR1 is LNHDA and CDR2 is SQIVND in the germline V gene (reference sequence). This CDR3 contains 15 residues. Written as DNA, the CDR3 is TGTGCCAGTATGGAAAGGACATATAGCAATCAGCCCCAGCATTTT. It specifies CASMERTYSNQPQHF.

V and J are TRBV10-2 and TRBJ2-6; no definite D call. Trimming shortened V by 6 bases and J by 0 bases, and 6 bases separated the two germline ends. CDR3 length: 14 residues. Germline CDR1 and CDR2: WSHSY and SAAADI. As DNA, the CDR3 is TGCGCCAGCAGCCCCCTCTCTGGGGCCAACGTCCTGACTTTC. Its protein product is CASSPLSGANVLTF.

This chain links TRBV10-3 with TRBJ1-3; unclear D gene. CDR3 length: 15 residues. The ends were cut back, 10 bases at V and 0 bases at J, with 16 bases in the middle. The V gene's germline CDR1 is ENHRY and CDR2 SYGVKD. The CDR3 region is CATTGTADSGNTIYF. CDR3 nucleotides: TGTGCCACTACTGGTACGGCGGACTCTGGAAACACCATATATTTT.

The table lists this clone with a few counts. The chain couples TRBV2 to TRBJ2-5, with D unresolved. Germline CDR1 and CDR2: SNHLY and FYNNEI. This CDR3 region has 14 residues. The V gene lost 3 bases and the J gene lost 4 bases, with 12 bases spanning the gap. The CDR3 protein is CASSDPWGSETQYF. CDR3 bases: TGTGCCAGCAGTGATCCATGGGGTTCAGAGACCCAGTACTTC.

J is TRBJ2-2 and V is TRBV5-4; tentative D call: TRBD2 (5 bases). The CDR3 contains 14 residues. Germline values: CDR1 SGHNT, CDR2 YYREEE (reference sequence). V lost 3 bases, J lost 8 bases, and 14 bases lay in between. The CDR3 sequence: CASSSRTSRGELFF. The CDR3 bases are TGTGCCAGCAGCTCGCGGACTTCCCGGGGGGAGCTGTTTTTT.

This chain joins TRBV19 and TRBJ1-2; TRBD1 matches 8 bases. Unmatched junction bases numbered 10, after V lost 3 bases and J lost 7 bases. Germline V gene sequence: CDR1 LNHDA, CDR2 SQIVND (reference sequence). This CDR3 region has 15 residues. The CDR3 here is CASSILPGQGAGYTF. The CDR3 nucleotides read TGTGCCAGTAGTATTCTTCCAGGACAGGGTGCTGGCTACACCTTC.

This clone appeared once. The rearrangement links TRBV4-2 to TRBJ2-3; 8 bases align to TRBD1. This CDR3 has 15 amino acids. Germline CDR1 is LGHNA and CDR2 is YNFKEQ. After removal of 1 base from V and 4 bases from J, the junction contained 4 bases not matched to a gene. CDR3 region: CASSQVQGAPDTQYF. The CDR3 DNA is TGTGCCAGCAGCCAAGTTCAGGGGGCCCCAGATACGCAGTATTTT.